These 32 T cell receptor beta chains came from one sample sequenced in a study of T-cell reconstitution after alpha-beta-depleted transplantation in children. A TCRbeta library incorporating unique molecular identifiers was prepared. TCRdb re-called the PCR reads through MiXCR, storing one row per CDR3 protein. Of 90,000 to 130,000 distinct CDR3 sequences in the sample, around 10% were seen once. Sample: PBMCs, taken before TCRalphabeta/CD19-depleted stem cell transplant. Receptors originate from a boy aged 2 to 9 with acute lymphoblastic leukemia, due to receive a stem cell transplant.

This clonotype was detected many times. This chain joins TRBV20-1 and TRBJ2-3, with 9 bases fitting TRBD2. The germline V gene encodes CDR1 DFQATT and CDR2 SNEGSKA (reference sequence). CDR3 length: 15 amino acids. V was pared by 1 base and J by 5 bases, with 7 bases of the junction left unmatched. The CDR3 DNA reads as TGCAGTGCTAGAGCACGCGGGAGGGGTGGAGATACGCAGTATTTT. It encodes CSARARGRGGDTQYF.

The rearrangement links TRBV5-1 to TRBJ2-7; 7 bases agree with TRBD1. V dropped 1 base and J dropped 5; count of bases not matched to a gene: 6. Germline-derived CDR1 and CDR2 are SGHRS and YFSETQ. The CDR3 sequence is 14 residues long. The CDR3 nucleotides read TGCGCCAGCAGCTTGACAGGGGTGGTCGACGAGCAGTACTTC. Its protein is CASSLTGVVDEQYF.

The CDR3 coding sequence is TGTGCCAGCAGCTTCGCCGGTACTGAAGCTTTCTTT. Residues: CASSFAGTEAFF. This chain connects TRBV11-2 to TRBJ1-1; D is uncertain. CDR1 and CDR2 from the germline V gene are SGHAT and FQNNGV. The CDR3 length is 12 residues. V was shortened by 3 bases and J by 5 bases, with 7 bases between the two germline ends.

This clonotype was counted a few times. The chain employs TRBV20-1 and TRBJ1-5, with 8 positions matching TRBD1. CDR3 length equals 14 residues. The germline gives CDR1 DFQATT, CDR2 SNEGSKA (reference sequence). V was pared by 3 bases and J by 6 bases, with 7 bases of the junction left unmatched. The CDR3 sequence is CSARRQGNTQPQHF. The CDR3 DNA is TGCAGTGCTAGGAGACAGGGGAATACTCAGCCCCAGCATTTT.

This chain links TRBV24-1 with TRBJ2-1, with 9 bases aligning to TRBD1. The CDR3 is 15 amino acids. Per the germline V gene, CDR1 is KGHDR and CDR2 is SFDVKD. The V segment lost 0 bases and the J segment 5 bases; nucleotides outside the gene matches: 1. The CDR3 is CATSDLGTGNNEQFF. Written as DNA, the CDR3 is TGTGCCACCAGTGATTTGGGGACAGGGAACAATGAGCAGTTCTTC.

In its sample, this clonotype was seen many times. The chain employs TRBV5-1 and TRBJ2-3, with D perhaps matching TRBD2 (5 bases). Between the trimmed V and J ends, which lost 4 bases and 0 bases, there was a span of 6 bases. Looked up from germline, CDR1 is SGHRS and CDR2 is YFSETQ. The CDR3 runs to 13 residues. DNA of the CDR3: TGCGCCAGCAGCGCGGGTAGCACAGATACGCAGTATTTT. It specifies CASSAGSTDTQYF.

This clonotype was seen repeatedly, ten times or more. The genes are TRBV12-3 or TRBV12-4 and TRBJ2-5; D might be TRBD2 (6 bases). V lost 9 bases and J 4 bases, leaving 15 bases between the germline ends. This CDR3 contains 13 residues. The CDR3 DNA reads TGTGCCAGTCGGTCCACGGGAGTAGAGACCCAGTACTTC. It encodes CASRSTGVETQYF.

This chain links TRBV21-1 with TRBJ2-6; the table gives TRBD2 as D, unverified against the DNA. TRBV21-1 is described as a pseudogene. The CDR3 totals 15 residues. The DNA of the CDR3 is TGTGCCAGCCTCCACAGCGGGACTGGGGCCAACGTCCTGACTTTC. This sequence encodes CASLHSGTGANVLTF.

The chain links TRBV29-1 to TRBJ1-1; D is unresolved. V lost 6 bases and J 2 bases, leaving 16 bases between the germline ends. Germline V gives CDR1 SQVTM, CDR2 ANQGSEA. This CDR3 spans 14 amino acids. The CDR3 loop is CSVSPDVLNTEAFF. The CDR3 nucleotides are TGCAGCGTCAGCCCGGATGTCCTTAACACTGAAGCTTTCTTT.

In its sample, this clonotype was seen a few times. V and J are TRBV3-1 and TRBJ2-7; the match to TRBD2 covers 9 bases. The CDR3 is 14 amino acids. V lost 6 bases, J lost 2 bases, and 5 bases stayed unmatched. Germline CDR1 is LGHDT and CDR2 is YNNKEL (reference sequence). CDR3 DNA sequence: TGTGCCAGCAGTCGGCAGCGGGGGGCCTACGAGCAGTACTTC. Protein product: CASSRQRGAYEQYF.

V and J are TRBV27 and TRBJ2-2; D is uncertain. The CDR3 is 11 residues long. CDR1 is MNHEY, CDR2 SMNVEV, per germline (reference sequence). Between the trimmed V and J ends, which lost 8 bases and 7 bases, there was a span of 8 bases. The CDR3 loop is CASLLGGELFF. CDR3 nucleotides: TGTGCCAGCTTGCTTGGCGGGGAGCTGTTTTTT.

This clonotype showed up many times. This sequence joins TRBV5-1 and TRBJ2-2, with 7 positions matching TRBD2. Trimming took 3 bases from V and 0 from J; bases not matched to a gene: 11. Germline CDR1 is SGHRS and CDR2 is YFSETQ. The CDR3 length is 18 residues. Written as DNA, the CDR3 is TGCGCCAGCAGCTCCTCCCCACTAGCGCTCGCGAACACCGGGGAGCTGTTTTTT. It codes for CASSSSPLALANTGELFF.

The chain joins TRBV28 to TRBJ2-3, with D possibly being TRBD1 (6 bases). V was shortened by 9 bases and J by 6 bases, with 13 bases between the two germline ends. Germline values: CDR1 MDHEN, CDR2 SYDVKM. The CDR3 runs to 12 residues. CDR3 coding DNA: TGTGCCAGTAAACAGGGACGGGATACGCAGTATTTT. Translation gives CASKQGRDTQYF.

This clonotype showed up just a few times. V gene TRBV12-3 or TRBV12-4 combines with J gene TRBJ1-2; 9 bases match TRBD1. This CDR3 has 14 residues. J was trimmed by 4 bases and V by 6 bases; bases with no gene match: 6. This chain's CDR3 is CASRRAQGAYGYTF. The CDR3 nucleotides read TGTGCCAGCAGGCGGGCACAGGGGGCCTATGGCTACACCTTC.

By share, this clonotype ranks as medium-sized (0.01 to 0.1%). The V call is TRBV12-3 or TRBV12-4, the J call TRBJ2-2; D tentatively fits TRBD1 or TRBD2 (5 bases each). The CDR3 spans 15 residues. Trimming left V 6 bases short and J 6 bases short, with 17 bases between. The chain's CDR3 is CASSPGPLRPGELFF. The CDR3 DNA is TGTGCCAGCAGCCCGGGGCCATTACGACCCGGGGAGCTGTTTTTT.

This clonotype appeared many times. CDR3 sequence (DNA): TGTGCCAGCACCCGGACGAGAAGCTCCTACGAGCAGTACTTC. As protein: CASTRTRSSYEQYF. The chain combines TRBV7-2 with TRBJ2-7, with D unclear. Germline V CDR1 and CDR2: SGHTA, FQGNSA. The V and J ends lost 7 bases and 0 bases respectively, with 13 bases between them. The CDR3 is 14 residues long.

The CDR3 protein is CASKDRQVINYGYTF. CDR3 nucleotide sequence: TGTGCCAGTAAAGATCGTCAGGTCATTAACTATGGCTACACCTTC. The rearrangement links TRBV19 to TRBJ1-2; D uncertain. The V gene's germline CDR1 is LNHDA and CDR2 SQIVND (reference sequence). This CDR3 spans 15 amino acids. The germline V and J ends were trimmed by 7 bases and 1 base, with 16 bases remaining between them.

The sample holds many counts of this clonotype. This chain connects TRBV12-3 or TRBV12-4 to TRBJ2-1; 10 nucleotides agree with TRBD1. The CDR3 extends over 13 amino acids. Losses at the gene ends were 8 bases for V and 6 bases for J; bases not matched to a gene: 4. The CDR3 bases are TGTGCCAGCCGGGACAGGGGAGGCAATGAGCAGTTCTTC. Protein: CASRDRGGNEQFF.

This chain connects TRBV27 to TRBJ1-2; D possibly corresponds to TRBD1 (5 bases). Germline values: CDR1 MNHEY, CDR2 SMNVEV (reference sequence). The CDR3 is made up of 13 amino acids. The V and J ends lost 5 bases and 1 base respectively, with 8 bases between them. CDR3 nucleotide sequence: TGTGCCAGCAGTGGGGCGAGTAACTATGGCTACACCTTC. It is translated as CASSGASNYGYTF.

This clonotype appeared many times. This chain's CDR3 is CSASKGGSEQYF. The CDR3 coding sequence is TGCAGTGCTTCGAAAGGGGGGTCCGAGCAGTACTTC. The V call is TRBV20-1, the J call TRBJ2-7; possibly TRBD1 or TRBD2 for D (6 bases each). Germline CDR1 and CDR2: DFQATT and SNEGSKA (reference sequence). The CDR3 sequence is 12 residues long. V shed 5 bases and J shed 6 bases, with 14 bases lying between them.

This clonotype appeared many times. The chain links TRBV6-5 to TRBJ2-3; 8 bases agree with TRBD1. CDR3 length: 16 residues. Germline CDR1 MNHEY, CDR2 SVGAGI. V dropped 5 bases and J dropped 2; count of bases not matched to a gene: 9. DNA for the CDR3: TGTGCCAGCAGTACCCTGGACAGGGCTTACACAGATACGCAGTATTTT. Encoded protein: CASSTLDRAYTDTQYF.

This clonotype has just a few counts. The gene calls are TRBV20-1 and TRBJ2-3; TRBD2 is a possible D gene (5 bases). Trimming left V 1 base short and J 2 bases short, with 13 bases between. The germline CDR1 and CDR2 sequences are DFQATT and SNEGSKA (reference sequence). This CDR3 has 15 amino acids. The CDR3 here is CSARGSERTTDTQYF. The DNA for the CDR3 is TGCAGTGCTAGAGGGTCAGAGCGGACCACAGATACGCAGTATTTT.

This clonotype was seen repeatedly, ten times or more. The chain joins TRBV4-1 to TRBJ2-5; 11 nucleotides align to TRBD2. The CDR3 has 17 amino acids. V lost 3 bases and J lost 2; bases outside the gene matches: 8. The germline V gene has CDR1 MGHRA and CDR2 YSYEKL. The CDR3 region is CASSQYTGTSGQETQYF. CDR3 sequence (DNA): TGCGCCAGCAGCCAGTACACCGGGACTAGCGGACAAGAGACCCAGTACTTC.

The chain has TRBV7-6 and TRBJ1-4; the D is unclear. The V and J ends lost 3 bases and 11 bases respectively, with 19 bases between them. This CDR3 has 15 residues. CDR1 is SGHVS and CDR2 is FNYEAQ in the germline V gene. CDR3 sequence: CASSFTDPAASKLFF. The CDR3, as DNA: TGTGCCAGCAGCTTCACAGACCCTGCCGCATCTAAACTGTTTTTT.

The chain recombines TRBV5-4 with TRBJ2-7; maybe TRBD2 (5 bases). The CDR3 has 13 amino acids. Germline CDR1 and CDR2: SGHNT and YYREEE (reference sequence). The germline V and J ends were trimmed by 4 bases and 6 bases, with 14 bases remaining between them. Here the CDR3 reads CASSLGLLCEQYF. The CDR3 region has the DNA TGTGCCAGCAGCCTTGGACTCCTCTGCGAGCAGTACTTC.

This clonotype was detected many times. This CDR3 reads CASTRRTDTQYF. CDR3 DNA sequence: TGTGCCAGCACCCGCCGCACAGATACGCAGTATTTT. This sequence joins TRBV12-3 or TRBV12-4 and TRBJ2-3; D unresolved. This CDR3 comprises 12 residues. V was cut by 7 bases and J by 1 base, with 6 bases left in between.

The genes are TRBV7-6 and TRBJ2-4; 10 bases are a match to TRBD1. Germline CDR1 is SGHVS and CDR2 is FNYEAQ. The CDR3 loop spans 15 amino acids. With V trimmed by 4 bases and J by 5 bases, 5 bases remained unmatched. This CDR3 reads CASSYGTGVENIQYF. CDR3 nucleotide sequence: TGTGCCAGCAGCTATGGGACAGGGGTGGAAAACATTCAGTACTTC. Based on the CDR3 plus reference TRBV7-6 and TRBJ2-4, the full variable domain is GAGVSQSPRYKVTKRGQDVALRCDPISGHVSLYWYRQALGQGPEFLTYFNYEAQQDKSGLPNDRFSAERPEGSISTLTIQRTEQRDSAMYRCASSYGTGVENIQYFGAGTRLSVL.

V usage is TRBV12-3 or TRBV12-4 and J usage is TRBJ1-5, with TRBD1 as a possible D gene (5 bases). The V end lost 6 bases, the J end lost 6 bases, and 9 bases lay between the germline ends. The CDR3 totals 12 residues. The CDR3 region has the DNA TGTGCCAGCAGAAAGGGGTCTCAGCCCCAGCATTTT. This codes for CASRKGSQPQHF.

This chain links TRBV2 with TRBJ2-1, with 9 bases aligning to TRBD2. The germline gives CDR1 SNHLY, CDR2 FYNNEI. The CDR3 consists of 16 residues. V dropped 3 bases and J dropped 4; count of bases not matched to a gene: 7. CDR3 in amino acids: CASSDLETSGYNEQFF. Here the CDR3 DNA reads TGTGCCAGCAGTGATCTGGAGACTAGCGGTTACAATGAGCAGTTCTTC.

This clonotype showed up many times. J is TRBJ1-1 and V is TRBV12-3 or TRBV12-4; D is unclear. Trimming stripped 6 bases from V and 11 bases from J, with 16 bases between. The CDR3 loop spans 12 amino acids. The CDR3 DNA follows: TGTGCCAGCAGCCCTACCCGACGGGCGGCTTTCTTT. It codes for CASSPTRRAAFF.

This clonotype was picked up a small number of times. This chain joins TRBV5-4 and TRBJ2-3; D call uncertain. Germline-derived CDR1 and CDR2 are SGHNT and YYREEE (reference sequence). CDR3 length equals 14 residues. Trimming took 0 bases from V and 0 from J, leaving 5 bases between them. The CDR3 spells CASSLEPSTDTQYF. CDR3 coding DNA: TGTGCCAGCAGCTTGGAACCTAGCACAGATACGCAGTATTTT.

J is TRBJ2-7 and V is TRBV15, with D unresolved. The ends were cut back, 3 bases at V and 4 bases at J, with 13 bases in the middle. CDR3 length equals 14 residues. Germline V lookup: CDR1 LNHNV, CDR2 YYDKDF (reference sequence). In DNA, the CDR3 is TGTGCCACCAGCAGTGGACCCGGTGGGTACGAGCAGTACTTC. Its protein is CATSSGPGGYEQYF.